This T cell receptor (beta chain) was recorded in a study of blood T cell repertoires in COVID-19. For the study at large: Material from acute and convalescent COVID-19 was sourced from the United States, Italy and Spain. PBMCs, B-cell-depleted T cells, or T cells provided the cDNA or gDNA that made up the material.

Per the original data handling: Reference gene primer amplification yielded estimated nucleated cell counts. Repertoires were generated with immunoSEQ multiplex PCR, while TCRdb's copy carries only in-frame clones and drops some. V and J calls and clone size follow that table, whereas D and trimming were derived from the DNA. The data hold hundreds of thousands of clones, with 70% to 90% observed a single time. The CDR3 runs 14 residues. V lost 2 bases to trimming and J lost 2 bases, with 10 bases between them. Germline loops: CDR1 SNHLY, CDR2 FYNNEI. The sequence was collected from a man older than 75 with acute or convalescent COVID-19. V is TRBV2 and J is TRBJ2-7; D ambiguous. Sequenced input: peripheral blood. This CDR3 is CASSELERTYEQYF. The DNA of the CDR3 is TGTGCCAGCAGTGAATTGGAGAGAACCTACGAGCAGTACTTC.